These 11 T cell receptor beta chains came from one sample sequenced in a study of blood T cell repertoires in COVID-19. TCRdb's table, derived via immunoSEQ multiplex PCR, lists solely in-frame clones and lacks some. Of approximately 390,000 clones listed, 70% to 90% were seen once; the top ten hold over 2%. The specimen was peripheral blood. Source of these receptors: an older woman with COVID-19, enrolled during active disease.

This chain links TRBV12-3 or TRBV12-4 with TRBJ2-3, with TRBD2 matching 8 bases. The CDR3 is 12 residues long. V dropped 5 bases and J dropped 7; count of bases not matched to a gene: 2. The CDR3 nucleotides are TGTGCCAGCAGTCGGGAGGGCAATACGCAGTATTTT. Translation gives CASSREGNTQYF.

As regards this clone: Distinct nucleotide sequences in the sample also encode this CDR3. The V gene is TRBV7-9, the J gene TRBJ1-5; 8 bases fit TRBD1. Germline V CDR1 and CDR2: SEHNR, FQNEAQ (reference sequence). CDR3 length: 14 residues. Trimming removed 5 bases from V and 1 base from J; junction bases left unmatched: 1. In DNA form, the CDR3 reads TGTGCCAGCAGCAGACAGGGGAGCAATCAGCCCCAGCATTTT. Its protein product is CASSRQGSNQPQHF.

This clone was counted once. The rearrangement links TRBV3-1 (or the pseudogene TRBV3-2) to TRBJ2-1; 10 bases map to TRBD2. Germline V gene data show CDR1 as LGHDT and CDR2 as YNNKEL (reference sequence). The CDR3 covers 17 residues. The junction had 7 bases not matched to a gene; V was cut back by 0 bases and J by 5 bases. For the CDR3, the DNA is TGTGCCAGCAGCCAAGATCTCGGGCTAGCGGGGGACAATGAGCAGTTCTTC. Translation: CASSQDLGLAGDNEQFF.

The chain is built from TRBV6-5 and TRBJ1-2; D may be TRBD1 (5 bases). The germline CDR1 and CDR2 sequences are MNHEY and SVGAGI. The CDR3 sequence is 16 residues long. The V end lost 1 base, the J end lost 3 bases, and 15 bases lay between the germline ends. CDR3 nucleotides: TGTGCCAGCAGTTACTTCTCTATGGGGACTCACTATGGCTACACCTTC. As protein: CASSYFSMGTHYGYTF.

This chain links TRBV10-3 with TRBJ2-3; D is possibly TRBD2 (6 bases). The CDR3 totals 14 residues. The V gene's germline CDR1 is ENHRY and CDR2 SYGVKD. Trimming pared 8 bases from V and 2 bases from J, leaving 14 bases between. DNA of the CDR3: TGTGCCATCGGCCCAGCGGGCATCACAGATACGCAGTATTTT. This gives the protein CAIGPAGITDTQYF.

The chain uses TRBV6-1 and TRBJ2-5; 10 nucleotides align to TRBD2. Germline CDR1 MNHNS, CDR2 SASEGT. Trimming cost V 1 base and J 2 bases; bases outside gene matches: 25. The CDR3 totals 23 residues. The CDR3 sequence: CASSEEGPTSGVALTSPQETQYF. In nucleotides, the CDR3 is TGTGCCAGCAGTGAAGAGGGCCCAACTAGCGGGGTCGCGCTGACCTCCCCGCAAGAGACCCAGTACTTC.

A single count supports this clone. CDR3 coding DNA: TGCAGCGTTGAAGAAGACAGGGGTTACCTGGACACTGAAGCTTTCTTT. It yields the protein CSVEEDRGYLDTEAFF. The chain couples TRBV29-1 to TRBJ1-1; 8 positions match TRBD1. V was pared by 0 bases and J by 3 bases, with 9 bases of the junction left unmatched. This CDR3 spans 16 amino acids. Per germline, CDR1 SQVTM and CDR2 ANQGSEA.

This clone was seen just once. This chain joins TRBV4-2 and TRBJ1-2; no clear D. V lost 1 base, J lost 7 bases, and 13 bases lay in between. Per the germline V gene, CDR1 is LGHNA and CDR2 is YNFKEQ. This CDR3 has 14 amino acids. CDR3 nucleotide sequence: TGTGCCAGCAGCCAAGGCCTAACTAATAGTGGCTACACCTTC. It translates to CASSQGLTNSGYTF.

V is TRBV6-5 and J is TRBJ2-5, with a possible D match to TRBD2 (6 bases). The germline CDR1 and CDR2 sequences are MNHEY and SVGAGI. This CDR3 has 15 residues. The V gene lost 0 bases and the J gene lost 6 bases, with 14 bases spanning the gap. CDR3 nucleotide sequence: TGTGCCAGCAGTTACTCGAGTGGAGGGTGGAAGACCCAGTACTTC. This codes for CASSYSSGGWKTQYF.

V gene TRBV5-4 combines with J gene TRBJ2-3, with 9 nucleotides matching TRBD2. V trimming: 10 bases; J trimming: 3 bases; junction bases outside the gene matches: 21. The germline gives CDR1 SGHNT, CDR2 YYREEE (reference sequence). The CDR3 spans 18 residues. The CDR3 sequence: CAQGKGLAGTPGTDTQYF. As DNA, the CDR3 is TGTGCCCAGGGGAAGGGCCTAGCGGGGACTCCCGGGACAGATACGCAGTATTTT.

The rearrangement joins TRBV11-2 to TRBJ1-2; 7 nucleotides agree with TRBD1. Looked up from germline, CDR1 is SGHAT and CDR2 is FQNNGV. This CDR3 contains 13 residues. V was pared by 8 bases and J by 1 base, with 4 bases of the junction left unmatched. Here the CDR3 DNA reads TGTGCCAGCCCAGGGGGAGTTAACTATGGCTACACCTTC. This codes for CASPGGVNYGYTF. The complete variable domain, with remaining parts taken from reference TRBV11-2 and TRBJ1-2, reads EAGVAQSPRYKIIEKRQSVAFWCNPISGHATLYWYQQILGQGPKLLIQFQNNGVVDDSQLPKDRFSAERLKGVDSTLKIQPAKLEDSAVYLCASPGGVNYGYTFGSGTRLTVV.